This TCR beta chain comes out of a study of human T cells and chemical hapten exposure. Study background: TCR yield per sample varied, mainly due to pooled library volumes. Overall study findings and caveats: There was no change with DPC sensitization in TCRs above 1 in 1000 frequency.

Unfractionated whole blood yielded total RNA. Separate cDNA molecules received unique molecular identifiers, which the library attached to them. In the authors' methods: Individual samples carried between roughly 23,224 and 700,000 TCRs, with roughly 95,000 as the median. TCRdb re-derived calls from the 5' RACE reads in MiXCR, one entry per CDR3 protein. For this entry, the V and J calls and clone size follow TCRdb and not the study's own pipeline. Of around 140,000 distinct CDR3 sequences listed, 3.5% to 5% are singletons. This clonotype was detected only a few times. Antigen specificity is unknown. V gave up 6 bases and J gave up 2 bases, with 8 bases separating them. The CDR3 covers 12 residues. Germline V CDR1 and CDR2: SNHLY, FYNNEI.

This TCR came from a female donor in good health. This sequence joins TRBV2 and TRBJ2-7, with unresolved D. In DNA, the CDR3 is TGTGCCAGCAGGCCACCCACCTACGAGCAGTACTTC. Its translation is CASRPPTYEQYF. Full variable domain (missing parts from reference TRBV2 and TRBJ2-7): EPEVTQTPSHQVTQMGQEVILRCVPISNHLYFYWYRQILGQKVEFLVSFYNNEISEKSEIFDDQFSVERPDGSNFTLKIRSTKLEDSAMYFCASRPPTYEQYFGPGTRLTVT.